Shown below are 6 T cell receptor beta chains from a single sample sequenced in a study of blood T cells in healthy people across ages. Alongside a J-beta primer mix, a sample-barcoded 5' primer served in a second PCR lasting about 7 to 11 cycles. TCRdb re-called the 5' RACE reads through MiXCR, storing one row per CDR3 protein. This table has 1 million or so distinct CDR3 sequences, 20% to 25% appearing once. The sample was also linked to a second study, of T cells of mothers and their children.

The sequenced sample was blood. These TCRs come from a girl aged 2-9 years in good health.

Turning to this clonotype: The junction departs from the called germline gene at one end, perhaps through a read error. The chain is built from TRBV6-5 and TRBJ1-5, with a tentative D call TRBD1 (5 bases). The CDR3 consists of 16 residues. Germline V gives CDR1 MNHEY, CDR2 SVGAGI. The CDR3 reads CACSRDRAARNQPQHF. Here the CDR3 DNA reads TGTGCCTGCAGTAGGGACCGGGCAGCAAGAAATCAGCCCCAGCATTTT.

The CDR3 DNA follows: TGTGCCAGCAGTGACAACCGGGCCTCCTACGAGCAGTACTTC. Translation: CASSDNRASYEQYF. V and J are TRBV6-5 and TRBJ2-7; D not resolved. The CDR3 totals 14 residues. V dropped 5 bases and J dropped 0 bases, with 11 bases sitting between them. Germline values: CDR1 MNHEY, CDR2 SVGAGI.

This clonotype was found a few times. The rearrangement joins TRBV20-1 to TRBJ2-5; D uncertain. V dropped 1 base and J dropped 5 bases, with 8 bases sitting between them. The germline V gene encodes CDR1 DFQATT and CDR2 SNEGSKA (reference sequence). This CDR3 is 12 amino acids long. CDR3 nucleotide sequence: TGCAGTGCTAGAGGGGCCGACGAGACCCAGTACTTC. It is translated as CSARGADETQYF.

This chain joins TRBV14 and TRBJ2-5, with TRBD1 matching over 9 bases. CDR1 is SGHDN and CDR2 is FVKESK in the germline V gene. V shed 2 bases, J shed 4 bases, and the junction held 8 bases outside the gene matches. The CDR3 totals 16 residues. CDR3 coding DNA: TGTGCCAGCAGCCAATATACCGGGACAGGGTTAGAGACCCAGTACTTC. This codes for CASSQYTGTGLETQYF.

The chain employs TRBV28 and TRBJ2-5, with D hard to call. The germline V gene has CDR1 MDHEN and CDR2 SYDVKM. The V gene lost 2 bases and the J gene lost 1 base, with 8 bases spanning the gap. There are 14 residues in the CDR3. The CDR3 DNA is TGTGCCAGCAGTTTACCCAGGACCCAAGAGACCCAGTACTTC. Its translation is CASSLPRTQETQYF. The complete variable domain, with remaining parts taken from reference TRBV28 and TRBJ2-5, reads DVKVTQSSRYLVKRTGEKVFLECVQDMDHENMFWYRQDPGLGLRLIYFSYDVKMKEKGDIPEGYSVSREKKERFSLILESASTNQTSMYLCASSLPRTQETQYFGPGTRLLVL.

This clonotype occurred a few times. The chain employs TRBV12-3 or TRBV12-4 and TRBJ2-7; D is tentatively TRBD1 or TRBD2 (5 bases each). Trimming cost V 4 bases and J 6 bases, with 16 bases left between them. This CDR3 spans 14 amino acids. CDR3 protein: CASSSGTSSTEQYF. DNA for the CDR3: TGTGCCAGCAGTTCCGGGACGTCGTCCACCGAGCAGTACTTC.